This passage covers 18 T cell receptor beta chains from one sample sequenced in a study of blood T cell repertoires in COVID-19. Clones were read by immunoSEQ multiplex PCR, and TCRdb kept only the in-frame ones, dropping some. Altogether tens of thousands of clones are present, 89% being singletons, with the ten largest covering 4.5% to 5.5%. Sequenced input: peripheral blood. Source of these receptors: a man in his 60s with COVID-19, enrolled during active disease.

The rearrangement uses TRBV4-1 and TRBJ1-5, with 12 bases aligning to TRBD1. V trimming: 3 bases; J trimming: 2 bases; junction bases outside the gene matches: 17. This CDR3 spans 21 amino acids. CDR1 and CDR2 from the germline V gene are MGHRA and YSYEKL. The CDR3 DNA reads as TGCGCCAGCAGCCATCGACCCGGGACAGGGGGCTTCAGGGTCGGCAATCAGCCCCAGCATTTT. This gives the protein CASSHRPGTGGFRVGNQPQHF.

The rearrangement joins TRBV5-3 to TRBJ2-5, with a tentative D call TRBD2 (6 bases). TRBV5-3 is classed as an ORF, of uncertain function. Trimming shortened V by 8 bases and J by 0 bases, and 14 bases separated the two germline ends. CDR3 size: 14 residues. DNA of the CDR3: TGTGCCAGGGTGGCGGGGCGGAACCAAGAGACCCAGTACTTC. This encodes CARVAGRNQETQYF.

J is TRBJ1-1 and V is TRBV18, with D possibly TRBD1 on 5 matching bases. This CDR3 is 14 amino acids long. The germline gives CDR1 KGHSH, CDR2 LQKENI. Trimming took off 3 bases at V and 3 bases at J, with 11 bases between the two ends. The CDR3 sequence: CASSPQTGDTEAFF. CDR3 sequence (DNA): TGTGCCAGCTCACCCCAAACGGGGGACACTGAAGCTTTCTTT.

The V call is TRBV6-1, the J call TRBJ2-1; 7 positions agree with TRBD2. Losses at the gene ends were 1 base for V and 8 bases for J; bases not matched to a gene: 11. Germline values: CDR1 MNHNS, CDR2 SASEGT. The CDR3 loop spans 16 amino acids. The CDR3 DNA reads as TGTGCCAGCAGTGAAGTTGGACTAGGTCTTTCTGATGAGCAGTTCTTC. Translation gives CASSEVGLGLSDEQFF.

The CDR3: CASSLYLKGAGGNQPQHF. The CDR3 region has the DNA TGTGCCAGCAGCTTATACTTGAAGGGGGCTGGGGGCAATCAGCCCCAGCATTTT. The V gene is TRBV7-8, the J gene TRBJ1-5; 7 bases fit TRBD1. The V and J ends lost 2 bases and 2 bases, in that order; junction bases with no gene match: 12. Germline-derived CDR1 and CDR2 are SGHVS and FQNEAQ. The CDR3 covers 18 residues.

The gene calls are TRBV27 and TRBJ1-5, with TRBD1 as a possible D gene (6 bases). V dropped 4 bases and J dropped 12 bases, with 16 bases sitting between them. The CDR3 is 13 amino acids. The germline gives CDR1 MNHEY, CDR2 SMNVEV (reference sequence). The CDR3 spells CASSSYEGGSQHF. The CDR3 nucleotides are TGTGCCAGCAGTTCATACGAGGGGGGGAGCCAGCATTTT.

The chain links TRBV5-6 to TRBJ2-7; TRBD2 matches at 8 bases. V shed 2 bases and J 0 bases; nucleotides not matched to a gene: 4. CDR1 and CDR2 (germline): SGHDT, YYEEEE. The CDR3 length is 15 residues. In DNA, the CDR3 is TGTGCCAGCAGCTTATATAGCGGGGCCTCCTACGAGCAGTACTTC. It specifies CASSLYSGASYEQYF.

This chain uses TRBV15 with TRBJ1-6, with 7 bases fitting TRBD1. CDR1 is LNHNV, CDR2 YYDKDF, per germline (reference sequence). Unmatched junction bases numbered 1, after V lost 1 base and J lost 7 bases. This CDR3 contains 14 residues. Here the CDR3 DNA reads TGTGCCACCAGCAGAGCAGGGGGGAATTCACCCCTCCACTTT. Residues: CATSRAGGNSPLHF.

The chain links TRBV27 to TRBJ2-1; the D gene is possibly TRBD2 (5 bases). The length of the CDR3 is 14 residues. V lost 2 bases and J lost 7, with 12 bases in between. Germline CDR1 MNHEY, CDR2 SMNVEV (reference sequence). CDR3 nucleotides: TGTGCCAGCAGTTTAGGGCCGCGAGGGAATGAGCAGTTCTTC. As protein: CASSLGPRGNEQFF.

The CDR3 DNA reads as TGTGCCAGCAGCTTAGGAGGGAGTAACACCGGGGAGCTGTTTTTT. Encoded protein: CASSLGGSNTGELFF. V and J are TRBV7-7 and TRBJ2-2, with D perhaps matching TRBD2 (5 bases). The CDR3 has 15 residues. Germline lookup yields CDR1 SSHAT and CDR2 FNYEAQ (reference sequence). V dropped 1 base and J dropped 2 bases, with 8 bases sitting between them.

The CDR3 coding sequence is TGTGCCTGGGCCAGGGTGGGCTCACCCCTCCACTTT. Translated: CAWARVGSPLHF. The chain employs TRBV30 and TRBJ1-6, with D tentatively TRBD1 (5 bases). Looked up from germline, CDR1 is GTSNPN and CDR2 is SVGIG (reference sequence). V lost 5 bases, J lost 10 bases, and 12 bases lay in between. This CDR3 has 12 amino acids.

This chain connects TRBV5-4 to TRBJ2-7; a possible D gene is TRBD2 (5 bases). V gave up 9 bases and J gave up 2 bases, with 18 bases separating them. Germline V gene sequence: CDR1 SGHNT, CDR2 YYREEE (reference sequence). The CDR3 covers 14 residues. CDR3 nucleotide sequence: TGTGCCACCTCTCTCCGAGGGTCCCCCTACGAGCAGTACTTC. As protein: CATSLRGSPYEQYF.

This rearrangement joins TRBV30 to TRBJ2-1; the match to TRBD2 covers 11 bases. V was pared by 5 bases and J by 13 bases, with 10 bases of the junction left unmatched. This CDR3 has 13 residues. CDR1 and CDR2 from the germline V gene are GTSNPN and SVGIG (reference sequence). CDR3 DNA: TGTGCCTGGTGCACTAGCGGGAGAACCCCTCAGTTCTTC. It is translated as CAWCTSGRTPQFF.

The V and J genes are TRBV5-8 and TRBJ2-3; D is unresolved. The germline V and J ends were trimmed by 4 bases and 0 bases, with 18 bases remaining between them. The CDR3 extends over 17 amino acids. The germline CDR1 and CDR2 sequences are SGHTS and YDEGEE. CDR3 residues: CASSRALTPLSTDTQYF. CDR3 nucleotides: TGTGCCAGCAGCCGCGCCCTGACACCCCTAAGCACAGATACGCAGTATTTT.

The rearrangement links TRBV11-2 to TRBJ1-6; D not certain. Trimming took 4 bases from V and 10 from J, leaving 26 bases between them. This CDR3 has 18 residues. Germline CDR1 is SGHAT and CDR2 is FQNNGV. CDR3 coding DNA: TGTGCCAGCAGCTCCCCCGTCCGGAAAGGGAAGCCGGGATCACCCCTCCACTTT. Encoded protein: CASSSPVRKGKPGSPLHF. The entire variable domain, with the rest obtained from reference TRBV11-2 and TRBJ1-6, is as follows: EAGVAQSPRYKIIEKRQSVAFWCNPISGHATLYWYQQILGQGPKLLIQFQNNGVVDDSQLPKDRFSAERLKGVDSTLKIQPAKLEDSAVYLCASSSPVRKGKPGSPLHFGNGTRLTVT.

CDR3 nucleotide sequence: TGTGCCAGCAGCTTAGCCAGCTTTCTAGCGGGTGGTGGAAACATTCAGTACTTC. It translates to CASSLASFLAGGGNIQYF. The chain is built from TRBV11-2 and TRBJ2-4; 8 bases are a match to TRBD2. The CDR3 runs to 18 residues. J lost 6 bases, V lost 1 base, and 14 bases had no gene match. Looked up from germline, CDR1 is SGHAT and CDR2 is FQNNGV.

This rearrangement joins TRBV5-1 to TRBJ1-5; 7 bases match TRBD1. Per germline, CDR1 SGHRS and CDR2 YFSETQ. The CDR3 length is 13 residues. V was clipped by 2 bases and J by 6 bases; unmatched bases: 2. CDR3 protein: CASSLTGVQPQHF. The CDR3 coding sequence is TGCGCCAGCAGCTTAACAGGGGTTCAGCCCCAGCATTTT.

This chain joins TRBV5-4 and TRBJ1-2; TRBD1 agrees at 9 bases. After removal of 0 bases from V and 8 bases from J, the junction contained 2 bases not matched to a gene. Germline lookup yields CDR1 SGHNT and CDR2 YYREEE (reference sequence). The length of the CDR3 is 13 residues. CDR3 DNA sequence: TGTGCCAGCAGCTTGGGGGACAGGGTAGGCTACACCTTC. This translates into CASSLGDRVGYTF.